This T cell receptor beta chain is drawn from a study of beta chain features in type 1 diabetes. Reverse transcribing all isolated RNA meant expressed TCRB transcripts were sequenced. Method: immunoSEQ multiplex PCR; TCRdb's copy keeps in-frame clones and lacks some. Seen here are more than 300,000 clones, over 9.5% observed once, and the top ten hold roughly 0.015%. Per the germline V gene, CDR1 is GTSNPN and CDR2 is SVGIG (reference sequence). V lost 1 base, J lost 5 bases, and 8 bases lay in between. This CDR3 region has 13 residues. The sample consisted of naive CD4+ T cells from blood. This clonotype originated in a man aged 18 to 29 in good health. The chain is built from TRBV30 and TRBJ1-4, with D possibly TRBD1 on 5 matching bases. The CDR3 sequence is CAWSGGVNEKLFF. The CDR3, as DNA: TGTGCCTGGAGTGGGGGGGTAAATGAAAAACTGTTTTTT.